The 21 T cell receptor beta chains below all came from one sample that was sequenced in a study of blood T cell repertoires in COVID-19. TCRdb's table, derived via immunoSEQ multiplex PCR, lists solely in-frame clones and lacks some. Among roughly 220,000 clones listed, about 90% were seen once. The sequencing input was PBMCs or T cells enriched from blood (not recorded which). The receptor source for this set is a woman aged 45-65 years with acute COVID-19.

This chain joins TRBV19 and TRBJ1-3; 7 nucleotides agree with TRBD1. This CDR3 is built from 16 residues. The germline V gene encodes CDR1 LNHDA and CDR2 SQIVND (reference sequence). V gave up 4 bases and J gave up 0 bases; unmatched junction bases: 6. The CDR3 DNA reads as TGTGCCAGTAGTACGGGACAGTTCCACTCTGGAAACACCATATATTTT. It is translated as CASSTGQFHSGNTIYF. Full variable domain (rest looked up from reference TRBV19 and TRBJ1-3): DGGITQSPKYLFRKEGQNVTLSCEQNLNHDAMYWYRQDPGQGLRLIYYSQIVNDFQKGDIAEGYSVSREKKESFPLTVTSAQKNPTAFYLCASSTGQFHSGNTIYFGEGSWLTVV.

In its sample, this clone was seen once. The chain links TRBV7-9 to TRBJ2-2; 10 nucleotides match TRBD2. The trim removed 5 bases at V and 6 bases at J, leaving 12 bases unmatched. The CDR3 consists of 17 residues. The germline CDR1 and CDR2 sequences are SEHNR and FQNEAQ (reference sequence). CDR3 DNA sequence: TGTGCCAGCAGCCGAACGGTAGCGGGAGGTCAAGCCGGGGAGCTGTTTTTT. Its protein product is CASSRTVAGGQAGELFF.

The CDR3 nucleotides are TGTGCCAGCAGCTTAGAGGTAGCGGGAGGCGCTGAGCAGTTCTTC. Protein product: CASSLEVAGGAEQFF. The chain couples TRBV7-2 to TRBJ2-1; TRBD2 agrees at 10 bases. CDR1 SGHTA and CDR2 FQGNSA come from the germline V gene. The CDR3 is 15 residues long. The ends lost 1 base at V and 9 bases at J; junction bases unmatched: 6.

Written as DNA, the CDR3 is TGTGCCAGCAGCGCCACTAGCGACTCCTACGAGCAGTACTTC. Protein product: CASSATSDSYEQYF. The chain couples TRBV7-2 to TRBJ2-7, with 7 bases identical to TRBD2. The germline V gene encodes CDR1 SGHTA and CDR2 FQGNSA. V lost 5 bases, J lost 0 bases, and 4 bases stayed unmatched. The CDR3 is made up of 14 amino acids.

The CDR3 reads CSVESVPYGYTF. As DNA, the CDR3 is TGCAGCGTTGAGAGTGTCCCCTATGGCTACACCTTC. The J gene is TRBJ1-2, the V gene TRBV29-1; no clear D. Looked up from germline, CDR1 is SQVTM and CDR2 is ANQGSEA. The CDR3 is made up of 12 amino acids. V was shortened by 3 bases and J by 4 bases, with 9 bases between the two germline ends. Full variable domain (missing parts from reference TRBV29-1 and TRBJ1-2): SAVISQKPSRDICQRGTSLTIQCQVDSQVTMMFWYRQQPGQSLTLIATANQGSEATYESGFVIDKFPISRPNLTFSTLTVSNMSPEDSSIYLCSVESVPYGYTFGSGTRLTVV.

CDR3 protein: CAWNPSGTGGWYEQYF. Written as DNA, the CDR3 is TGTGCCTGGAACCCATCCGGGACAGGGGGCTGGTACGAGCAGTACTTC. V gene TRBV30 combines with J gene TRBJ2-7, with 12 bases identical to TRBD1. The V and J ends lost 4 bases and 4 bases, in that order; junction bases with no gene match: 11. Germline CDR1 is GTSNPN and CDR2 is SVGIG (reference sequence). This CDR3 spans 16 amino acids.

The CDR3: CATGLEVLDIQYF. Written as DNA, the CDR3 is TGTGCCACCGGACTCGAGGTTTTGGACATTCAGTACTTC. The chain uses TRBV28 and TRBJ2-4; D possibly corresponds to TRBD2 (5 bases). The ends were cut back, 10 bases at V and 8 bases at J, with 18 bases in the middle. Per the germline V gene, CDR1 is MDHEN and CDR2 is SYDVKM. This CDR3 comprises 13 residues.

This clone has only one observation. V usage is TRBV6-5 and J usage is TRBJ2-7; possibly TRBD2 for D (6 bases). The CDR3 has 14 residues. The V end lost 6 bases, the J end lost 6 bases, and 18 bases lay between the germline ends. Per germline, CDR1 MNHEY and CDR2 SVGAGI. The CDR3 coding sequence is TGTGCCAGCAGGGACTACTCTATCTTAGGCGAGCAGTACTTC. It translates to CASRDYSILGEQYF.

The rearrangement joins TRBV2 to TRBJ2-4; 8 bases match TRBD1. J was trimmed by 4 bases and V by 6 bases; bases with no gene match: 8. Germline-derived CDR1 and CDR2 are SNHLY and FYNNEI. The CDR3 contains 15 residues. CDR3 protein: CASSLGQGGKNIQYF. DNA of the CDR3: TGTGCCAGCAGCCTCGGACAGGGAGGTAAAAACATTCAGTACTTC.

The chain recombines TRBV27 with TRBJ1-5; a weak D match, TRBD1 (5 bases). The CDR3 loop spans 16 amino acids. CDR1 is MNHEY and CDR2 is SMNVEV in the germline V gene (reference sequence). Trimming removed 3 bases at V and 1 base at J, with 13 bases between. CDR3 amino acids: CASSFSRGGSNQPQHF. In nucleotides, the CDR3 is TGTGCCAGCAGTTTCTCACGGGGGGGAAGCAATCAGCCCCAGCATTTT.

This sequence joins TRBV28 and TRBJ1-1; D remains ambiguous. Germline V gene data show CDR1 as MDHEN and CDR2 as SYDVKM. The CDR3 sequence is 15 residues long. With 1 base removed from V and 7 bases from J, the gap between germline ends came to 16 bases. The CDR3 protein is CASSLSGGGSVEAFF. The CDR3, as DNA: TGTGCCAGCAGTTTATCGGGTGGAGGGTCGGTTGAAGCTTTCTTT.

The gene calls are TRBV28 and TRBJ2-2; D not certain. This CDR3 has 12 residues. From germline, CDR1 is MDHEN and CDR2 SYDVKM. Trimming stripped 7 bases from V and 5 bases from J, with 8 bases between. The CDR3: CASTMETGELFF. CDR3 DNA: TGTGCCAGCACCATGGAGACCGGGGAGCTGTTTTTT.

This chain links TRBV6-5 with TRBJ2-7; 7 bases fit TRBD1. CDR1 MNHEY and CDR2 SVGAGI come from the germline V gene. J gave up 2 bases and V 0 bases, and 1 base lay outside the gene matches. The CDR3 length is 14 residues. CDR3: CASSYSGTAYEQYF. The CDR3 DNA is TGTGCCAGCAGTTACTCGGGGACAGCCTACGAGCAGTACTTC.

This sequence joins TRBV9 and TRBJ1-4; D is unclear. This CDR3 spans 15 amino acids. V gave up 3 bases and J gave up 2 bases, with 11 bases separating them. Germline CDR1 and CDR2: SGDLS and YYNGEE. DNA for the CDR3: TGTGCCAGCAGCGCCGAGGTGAGGACTAATGAAAAACTGTTTTTT. Its protein product is CASSAEVRTNEKLFF.

The J gene is TRBJ2-5, the V gene TRBV7-2; 10 bases agree with TRBD2. V shed 1 base, J shed 3 bases, and the junction held 5 bases outside the gene matches. The CDR3 spans 16 residues. CDR1 SGHTA and CDR2 FQGNSA come from the germline V gene. The CDR3, as DNA: TGTGCCAGCAGCTTAGGGGTAGCGGGAGGCGAAGAGACCCAGTACTTC. It translates to CASSLGVAGGEETQYF.

The table lists this clone with a count of one. The rearrangement links TRBV24-1 to TRBJ2-5; 12 bases fit TRBD2. Germline V lookup: CDR1 KGHDR, CDR2 SFDVKD. After removal of 9 bases from V and 4 bases from J, the junction contained 2 bases not matched to a gene. The CDR3 covers 13 residues. Written as DNA, the CDR3 is TGTGCCACCCCGGGACTAGCGGGAGAGACCCAGTACTTC. Translated, it gives CATPGLAGETQYF.

In nucleotides, the CDR3 is TGTGCCGCCTTTGAACGGGAGGGGGCGGATACGCAGTATTTT. It specifies CAAFEREGADTQYF. J is TRBJ2-3 and V is TRBV30, with a weak D call TRBD2 (8 bases). V lost 8 bases and J 6 bases, leaving 21 bases between the germline ends. The length of the CDR3 is 14 residues. Germline V CDR1 and CDR2: GTSNPN, SVGIG (reference sequence). The variable domain in full, with the rest retrieved from reference TRBV30 and TRBJ2-3, is SQTIHQWPATLVQPVGSPLSLECTVEGTSNPNLYWYRQAAGRGLQLLFYSVGIGQISSEVPQNLSASRPQDRQFILSSKKLLLSDSGFYLCAAFEREGADTQYFGPGTRLTVL.

With respect to this clone: Additional DNA sequences in this sample encode the identical CDR3. CDR3: CASSYSGTDYEQYF. The CDR3 coding sequence is TGTGCCAGCAGTTACTCCGGGACAGACTACGAGCAGTACTTC. V gene TRBV6-5 combines with J gene TRBJ2-7; 7 bases line up with TRBD1. Germline V gene data show CDR1 as MNHEY and CDR2 as SVGAGI. V lost 0 bases to trimming and J lost 3 bases; unmatched junction nucleotides: 2. This CDR3 contains 14 residues.

The gene calls are TRBV6-5 and TRBJ2-5; a weak D match, TRBD2 (6 bases). Germline V gene lookup returns CDR1 MNHEY and CDR2 SVGAGI. The CDR3 length is 12 residues. Trimming took off 6 bases at V and 5 bases at J, with 10 bases between the two ends. DNA of the CDR3: TGTGCCAGCAGCAACGCGGGGGAGACCCAGTACTTC. Protein product: CASSNAGETQYF.

This rearrangement joins TRBV5-1 to TRBJ2-5; weak D call: TRBD2 (6 bases). This CDR3 is built from 14 residues. V dropped 2 bases and J dropped 5 bases, with 13 bases sitting between them. Germline V CDR1 and CDR2: SGHRS, YFSETQ. The chain's CDR3 is CASSFGGERETQYF. CDR3 coding DNA: TGCGCCAGCAGCTTTGGCGGGGAAAGGGAGACCCAGTACTTC. Combining the CDR3 with reference TRBV5-1 and TRBJ2-5 gives the whole variable domain KAGVTQTPRYLIKTRGQQVTLSCSPISGHRSVSWYQQTPGQGLQFLFEYFSETQRNKGNFPGRFSGRQFSNSRSEMNVSTLELGDSALYLCASSFGGERETQYFGPGTRLLVL.

The V call is TRBV4-1, the J call TRBJ2-1; D possibly corresponds to TRBD2 (5 bases). The CDR3 contains 14 residues. V shed 0 bases and J shed 12 bases, with 15 bases lying between them. Germline loops: CDR1 MGHRA, CDR2 YSYEKL. The CDR3 DNA follows: TGCGCCAGCAGCCAAGATGAGGTGGCCCGGGGGCAGTTCTTC. Translation: CASSQDEVARGQFF.